This T cell receptor beta chain emerged from a study of early T cells in non-severe SARS-CoV-2 infection. The CDR3 is 17 residues long. V lost 2 bases, J lost 2 bases, and 20 bases lay in between. Germline V gene lookup returns CDR1 SQVTM and CDR2 ANQGSEA. MiXCR, applied by TCRdb to the 5' RACE reads, yields one record per CDR3 protein. Of under 65,000 distinct CDR3 sequences in the sample, less than 15% were seen once. The chain joins TRBV29-1 to TRBJ2-3, with D tentatively TRBD2 (5 bases). The origin of this receptor is an adult who was a healthcare worker with PCR-confirmed SARS-CoV-2 infection or an uninfected control (not recorded which). The material sequenced was whole blood, taken at baseline. The CDR3 sequence: CSVERGTGGLSTDTQYF. CDR3 sequence (DNA): TGCAGCGTTGAACGGGGAACCGGTGGGCTCTCCACAGATACGCAGTATTTT.